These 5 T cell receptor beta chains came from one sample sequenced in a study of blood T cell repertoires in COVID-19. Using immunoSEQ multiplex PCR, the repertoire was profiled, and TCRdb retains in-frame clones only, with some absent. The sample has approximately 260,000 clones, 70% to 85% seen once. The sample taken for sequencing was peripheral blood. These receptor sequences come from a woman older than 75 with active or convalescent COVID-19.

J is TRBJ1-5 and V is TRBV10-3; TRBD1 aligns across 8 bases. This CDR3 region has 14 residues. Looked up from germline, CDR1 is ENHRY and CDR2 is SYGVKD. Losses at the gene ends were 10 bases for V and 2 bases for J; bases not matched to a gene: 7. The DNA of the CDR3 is TGTGCCAGTCAGGGGGCGAGGGGCAATCAGCCCCAGCATTTT. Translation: CASQGARGNQPQHF.

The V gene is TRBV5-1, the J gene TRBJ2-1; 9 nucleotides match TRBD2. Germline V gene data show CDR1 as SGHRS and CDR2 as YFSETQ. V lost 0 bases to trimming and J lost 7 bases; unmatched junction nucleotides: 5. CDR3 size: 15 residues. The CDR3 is CASSLVAGVSNEQFF. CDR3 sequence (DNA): TGCGCCAGCAGCTTGGTAGCGGGAGTTAGTAATGAGCAGTTCTTC.

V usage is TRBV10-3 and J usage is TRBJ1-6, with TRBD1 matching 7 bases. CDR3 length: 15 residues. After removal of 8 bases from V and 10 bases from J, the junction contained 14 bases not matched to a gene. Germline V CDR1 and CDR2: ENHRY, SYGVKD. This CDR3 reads CAIRYEGQVGSPLHF. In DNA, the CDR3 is TGTGCCATCCGGTACGAAGGACAGGTTGGATCACCCCTCCACTTT.

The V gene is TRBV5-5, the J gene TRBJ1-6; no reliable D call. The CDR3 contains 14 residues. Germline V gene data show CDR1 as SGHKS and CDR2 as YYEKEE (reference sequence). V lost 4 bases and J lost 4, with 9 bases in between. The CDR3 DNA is TGTGCCAGCAGCCTAGATTCATATAATTCACCCCTCCACTTT. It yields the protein CASSLDSYNSPLHF.

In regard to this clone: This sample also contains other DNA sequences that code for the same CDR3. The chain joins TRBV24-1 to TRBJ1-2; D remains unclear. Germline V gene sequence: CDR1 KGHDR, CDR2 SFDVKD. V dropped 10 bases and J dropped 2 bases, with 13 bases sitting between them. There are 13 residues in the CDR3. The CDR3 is CATSREPNYGYTF. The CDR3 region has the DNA TGTGCCACTAGTCGAGAACCCAACTATGGCTACACCTTC.